The clone carrying this T cell receptor (beta chain) was seen a single time. Enrollment shut out patients with autoimmune disease history or systemic immunosuppression. This entry belongs to a study of OX40 agonist ivuxolimab in advanced cancers. At the level of the study: The dose-escalation group included hepatocellular carcinoma, melanoma, renal cell carcinoma and head and neck cancer.

Per the germline V gene, CDR1 is GTSNPN and CDR2 is SVGIG (reference sequence). The CDR3 runs to 15 residues. V lost 2 bases and J lost 0; bases outside the gene matches: 5. Using immunoSEQ multiplex PCR, the repertoire was profiled, and TCRdb retains in-frame clones only, with some absent. Among some 35,000 clones, 60% to 80% were seen once, and the ten largest hold around 20%. This chain connects TRBV30 to TRBJ2-5; 8 bases fit TRBD2. Sequenced material: CD4+ or CD8+ T cells sorted from blood, taken in a trial of the OX40 agonist ivuxolimab. This clonotype was sampled from an adult with an advanced solid tumor such as melanoma, head and neck, liver or kidney cancer. In nucleotides, the CDR3 is TGTGCCTGGAGTATCGCTAGCGGGTACCAAGAGACCCAGTACTTC. Protein: CAWSIASGYQETQYF. Full variable domain (remainder filled in from reference TRBV30 and TRBJ2-5): SQTIHQWPATLVQPVGSPLSLECTVEGTSNPNLYWYRQAAGRGLQLLFYSVGIGQISSEVPQNLSASRPQDRQFILSSKKLLLSDSGFYLCAWSIASGYQETQYFGPGTRLLVL.